This TCR beta chain was found in a study of radiation and T cells in renal cell carcinoma. This CDR3 has 15 residues. Germline assignment: CDR1 SGDLS and CDR2 YYNGEE. Trimming removed 3 bases at V and 0 bases at J, with 10 bases between. The treatment: 15 Gy SBRT to primary tumor, nephrectomy 4 weeks later. This renal cell carcinoma was of the clear cell type. With regard to this clone: The antigen remains undetermined.

The repertoire was sequenced with immunoSEQ multiplex PCR; TCRdb's copy has only in-frame clones and lacks some. The table lists 18,000 or so clones, around 55% of them singletons. Findings and limits, study-wide: Top tumor clonotypes rose in blood 2 weeks post-radiation, then contracted. Without pretreatment biopsies, baseline tumor clonotype presence was undetermined. Dominant CDR3 motifs occupied more repertoire in irradiated than control tumors.

The chain couples TRBV9 to TRBJ1-3, with no clear D. The sequenced sample was tumor tissue, obtained from a patient whose treatment included radiotherapy and nephrectomy. The TCR was taken from a man aged 45-65 years with renal cell carcinoma. CDR3 in amino acids: CASSADGNSGNTIYF. CDR3 sequence (DNA): TGTGCCAGCAGCGCGGACGGGAACTCTGGAAACACCATATATTTT.